The clone carrying this TCR beta chain was counted a few times. The antigen remains undetermined. TCRdb redid the calling of the RT-PCR reads with MiXCR, one entry per CDR3 protein. The profile covers 450,000 to 700,000 distinct CDR3 sequences, with 11% to 15% appearing a single time and 8.5% to 14% taken by the ten largest. The V gene's germline CDR1 is SGHTA and CDR2 FQGNSA. The V end lost 5 bases, the J end lost 1 base, and 14 bases lay between the germline ends. This CDR3 comprises 15 residues. The data derive from a study of response to subunit inactivated influenza vaccine. Study results and caveats: Authors suggested each seasonal flu vaccination may recruit only limited numbers of new T cells.

The sequencing used PBMCs from blood, collected 11 to 12 days after vaccination. The source of this sequence is a man aged 50-59 years who received an inactivated influenza vaccine. The rearrangement joins TRBV7-2 to TRBJ2-5; tentatively, D is TRBD1 or TRBD2 (5 bases each). CDR3 sequence (DNA): TGTGCCAGCAGCCTGGGGCTAGCCTTCCAAGAGACCCAGTACTTC. Translating it yields CASSLGLAFQETQYF.